The clone carrying this TCR beta chain has a single count. Its antigen is not known. This sample was included in a study of cytomegalovirus exposure and HLA in healthy donors. Study information: An analysis done earlier identified 120 million or so unique TCR beta sequences from around 180 million T cells. Study findings and constraints: Reports credit the classifier with highly specific, highly sensitive diagnosis of cytomegalovirus status.

PCR used 60 Vbeta primers and 13 Jbeta primers. The assay was immunoSEQ multiplex PCR, and TCRdb's table has in-frame clones only and misses some. The sample consists of hundreds of thousands of clones, about 85% of them appearing once. The germline V gene encodes CDR1 MNHEY and CDR2 SVGAGI. V was pared by 5 bases and J by 10 bases, with 4 bases of the junction left unmatched. The CDR3 covers 12 residues. The specimen was PBMCs. This chain joins TRBV6-5 and TRBJ2-1, with TRBD2 matching over 8 bases. The receptor comes from a girl aged 2-10 years in good health and CMV-seronegative. CDR3 bases: TGTGCCAGCAGTCCTCGGGGGGGGGAGCAGTTCTTC. Protein product: CASSPRGGEQFF.